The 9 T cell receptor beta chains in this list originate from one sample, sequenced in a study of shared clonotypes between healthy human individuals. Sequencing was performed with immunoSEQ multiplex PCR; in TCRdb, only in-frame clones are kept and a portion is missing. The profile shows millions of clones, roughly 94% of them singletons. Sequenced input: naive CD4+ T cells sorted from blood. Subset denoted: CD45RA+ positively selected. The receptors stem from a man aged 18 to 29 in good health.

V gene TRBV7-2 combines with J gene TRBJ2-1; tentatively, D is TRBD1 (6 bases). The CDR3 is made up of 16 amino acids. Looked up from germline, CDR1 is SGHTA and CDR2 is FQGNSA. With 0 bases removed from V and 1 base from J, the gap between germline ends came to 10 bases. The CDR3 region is CASSLALDSSYNEQFF. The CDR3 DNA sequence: TGTGCCAGCAGCTTAGCCCTGGACAGTTCCTACAATGAGCAGTTCTTC.

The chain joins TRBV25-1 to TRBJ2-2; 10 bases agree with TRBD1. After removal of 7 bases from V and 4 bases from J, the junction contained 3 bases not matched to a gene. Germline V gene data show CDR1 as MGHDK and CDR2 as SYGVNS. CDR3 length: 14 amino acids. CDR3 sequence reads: CASMGQGSTGELFF. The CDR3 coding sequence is TGTGCCAGCATGGGACAGGGGTCCACCGGGGAGCTGTTTTTT.

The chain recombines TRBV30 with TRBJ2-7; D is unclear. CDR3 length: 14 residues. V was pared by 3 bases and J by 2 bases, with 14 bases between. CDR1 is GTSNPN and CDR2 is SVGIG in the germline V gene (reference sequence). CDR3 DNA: TGTGCCTGGAGAAAACTTCTCGGTCCCTACGAGCAGTACTTC. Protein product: CAWRKLLGPYEQYF.

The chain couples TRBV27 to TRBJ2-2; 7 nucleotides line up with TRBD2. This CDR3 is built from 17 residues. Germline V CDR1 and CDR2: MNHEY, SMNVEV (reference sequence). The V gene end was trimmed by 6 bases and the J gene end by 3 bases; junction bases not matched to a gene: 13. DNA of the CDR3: TGTGCCAGCAGCTTCTGGGGCGGGAGTAGGTACACCGGGGAGCTGTTTTTT. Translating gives CASSFWGGSRYTGELFF.

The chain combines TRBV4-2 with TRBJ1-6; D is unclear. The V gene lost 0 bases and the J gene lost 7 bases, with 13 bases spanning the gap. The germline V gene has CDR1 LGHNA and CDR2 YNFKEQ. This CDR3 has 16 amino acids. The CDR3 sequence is CASSQEAASGNSPLHF. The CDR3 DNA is TGTGCCAGCAGCCAAGAGGCAGCGAGCGGGAATTCACCCCTCCACTTT.

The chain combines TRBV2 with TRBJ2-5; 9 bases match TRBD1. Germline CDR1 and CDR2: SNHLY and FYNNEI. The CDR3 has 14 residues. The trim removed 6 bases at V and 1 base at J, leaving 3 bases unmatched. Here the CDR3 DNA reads TGTGCCAGCAGGGACAGGGGTCTCCAAGAGACCCAGTACTTC. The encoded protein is CASRDRGLQETQYF.

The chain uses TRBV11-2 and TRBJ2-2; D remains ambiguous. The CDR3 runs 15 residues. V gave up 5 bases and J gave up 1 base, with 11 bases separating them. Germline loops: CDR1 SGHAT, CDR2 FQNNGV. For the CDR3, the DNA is TGTGCCAGCAGCAAGGGCAGAAAGAACACCGGGGAGCTGTTTTTT. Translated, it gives CASSKGRKNTGELFF.

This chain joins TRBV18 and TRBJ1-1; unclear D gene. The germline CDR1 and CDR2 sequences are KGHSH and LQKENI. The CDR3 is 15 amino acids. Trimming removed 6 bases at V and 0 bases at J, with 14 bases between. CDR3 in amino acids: CASSVLAVMNTEAFF. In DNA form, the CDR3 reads TGTGCCAGCTCCGTCCTCGCAGTTATGAACACTGAAGCTTTCTTT.

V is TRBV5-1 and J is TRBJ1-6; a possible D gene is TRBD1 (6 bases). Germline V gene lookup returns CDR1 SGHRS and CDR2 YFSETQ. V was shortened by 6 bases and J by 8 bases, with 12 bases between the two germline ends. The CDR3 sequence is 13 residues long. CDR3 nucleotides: TGCGCCAGCACTCAGACAGGAGATTCACCCCTCCACTTT. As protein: CASTQTGDSPLHF.